The next 21 T cell receptor beta chains were all read from a single sample in a study of blood T cell repertoires in COVID-19. Clones were read by immunoSEQ multiplex PCR, and TCRdb kept only the in-frame ones, dropping some. Of around 190,000 clones in the sample, 81% were seen once. Sequencing was performed on peripheral blood. Receptors originate from a woman aged 40 to 50 with COVID-19, enrolled during active disease.

In this sample, this clone turned up many times. This rearrangement joins TRBV5-4 to TRBJ2-7, with D perhaps matching TRBD2 (7 bases). V was shortened by 4 bases and J by 6 bases, with 17 bases between the two germline ends. The V gene's germline CDR1 is SGHNT and CDR2 YYREEE (reference sequence). The CDR3 is made up of 14 amino acids. The CDR3 DNA sequence: TGTGCCAGCAGCCTCCCGGGGGGCCTAGGCGAGCAGTACGTC. Translation: CASSLPGGLGEQYV.

The V and J genes are TRBV7-3 and TRBJ2-1; D not certain. In germline, CDR1 is SGHTA, CDR2 FQGTGA. The CDR3 spans 16 residues. V shed 5 bases and J shed 8 bases, with 22 bases lying between them. The CDR3: CASSLIRRDREYEQFF. As DNA, the CDR3 is TGTGCCAGCAGCCTAATTAGGAGAGACCGCGAGTATGAGCAGTTCTTC.

This chain uses TRBV3-1 (or the pseudogene TRBV3-2) with TRBJ2-7; 14 nucleotides line up with TRBD2. The V gene's germline CDR1 is LGHDT and CDR2 YNNKEL (reference sequence). Trimming took 4 bases from V and 6 from J; bases not matched to a gene: 5. The length of the CDR3 is 15 residues. The CDR3: CASSPWTSGRSEQYF. The CDR3 nucleotides read TGTGCCAGCAGCCCTTGGACTAGCGGGAGGTCCGAGCAGTACTTC.

The rearrangement links TRBV4-2 to TRBJ2-1; 10 bases agree with TRBD2. Germline CDR1 and CDR2: LGHNA and YNFKEQ. The CDR3 covers 18 residues. V was clipped by 0 bases and J by 6 bases; unmatched bases: 11. The CDR3 reads CASSQELPLAGRGNEQFF. The CDR3 DNA is TGTGCCAGCAGCCAAGAGCTCCCACTAGCGGGGCGAGGCAATGAGCAGTTCTTC.

The table lists this clone with a count of one. The chain carries TRBV19 and TRBJ2-1; 9 nucleotides match TRBD1. V dropped 3 bases and J dropped 7; count of bases not matched to a gene: 4. CDR1 and CDR2 (germline): LNHDA, SQIVND (reference sequence). This CDR3 has 14 residues. The CDR3 sequence is CASSIGTGRNEQFF. The CDR3 DNA reads TGTGCCAGTAGTATCGGGACAGGGAGGAATGAGCAGTTCTTC.

This chain links TRBV6-2 or TRBV6-3 with TRBJ2-5; 10 nucleotides align to TRBD2. Germline CDR1 reads MNHEY; CDR2 reads SVGEGT. J gave up 3 bases and V 6 bases, and 4 bases lay outside the gene matches. This CDR3 has 14 amino acids. CDR3 DNA sequence: TGTGCCAGCAGCCTAGCGGGGGTAAAAGAGACCCAGTACTTC. Amino acids: CASSLAGVKETQYF.

This clone showed up just a few times. The gene calls are TRBV5-1 and TRBJ2-7; TRBD1 might be the D (5 bases). There are 15 residues in the CDR3. The germline gives CDR1 SGHRS, CDR2 YFSETQ. Trimming shortened V by 0 bases and J by 3 bases, and 13 bases separated the two germline ends. The CDR3 bases are TGCGCCAGCAGCTTGGGAGACAGAGATTACTACGAGCAGTACTTC. It yields the protein CASSLGDRDYYEQYF.

The V call is TRBV7-6, the J call TRBJ1-2; TRBD1 matches at 11 bases. V shed 2 bases and J 7 bases; nucleotides not matched to a gene: 3. In germline, CDR1 is SGHVS, CDR2 FNYEAQ. The CDR3 loop spans 14 amino acids. CDR3 in DNA: TGTGCCAGCAGCTTACCCGGGACAGGGGGTGGCTACACCTTC. Protein product: CASSLPGTGGGYTF.

This clone was picked up a small number of times. The chain recombines TRBV19 with TRBJ1-2; weak D call: TRBD1 (6 bases). The CDR3 contains 13 residues. Germline V gene lookup returns CDR1 LNHDA and CDR2 SQIVND (reference sequence). V was shortened by 9 bases and J by 4 bases, with 15 bases between the two germline ends. Written as DNA, the CDR3 is TGTGCCAGCACCCTTACAGGGAGCTATGGCTACACCTTC. It is translated as CASTLTGSYGYTF. The variable domain in full, with the rest retrieved from reference TRBV19 and TRBJ1-2, is DGGITQSPKYLFRKEGQNVTLSCEQNLNHDAMYWYRQDPGQGLRLIYYSQIVNDFQKGDIAEGYSVSREKKESFPLTVTSAQKNPTAFYLCASTLTGSYGYTFGSGTRLTVV.

The gene calls are TRBV11-2 and TRBJ2-3; D might be TRBD2 (6 bases). There are 14 residues in the CDR3. V was shortened by 3 bases and J by 10 bases, with 17 bases between the two germline ends. Germline-derived CDR1 and CDR2 are SGHAT and FQNNGV. CDR3 DNA: TGTGCCAGCAGCTTGGCGGGGTCCAGCAGTCCGCAGTATTTT. Residues: CASSLAGSSSPQYF.

CDR3 region: CASSLALSTASSGNTIYF. CDR3 in DNA: TGTGCCAGCAGCTTAGCGCTTTCGACGGCTAGCTCTGGAAACACCATATATTTT. The chain has TRBV7-2 and TRBJ1-3; no definite D call. This CDR3 is built from 18 residues. V was cut by 0 bases and J by 0 bases, with 15 bases left in between. Germline CDR1 reads SGHTA; CDR2 reads FQGNSA.

The chain recombines TRBV7-3 with TRBJ2-2; 7 positions agree with TRBD1. Trimming took 2 bases from V and 6 from J; bases not matched to a gene: 6. In germline, CDR1 is SGHTA, CDR2 FQGTGA. The length of the CDR3 is 15 residues. This CDR3 reads CASSLSPGGAGELFF. CDR3 bases: TGTGCCAGCAGCTTATCCCCAGGGGGAGCCGGGGAGCTGTTTTTT.

V is TRBV14 and J is TRBJ2-7; 9 bases match TRBD2. This CDR3 contains 15 residues. CDR1 is SGHDN and CDR2 is FVKESK in the germline V gene. The V and J ends lost 4 bases and 4 bases, in that order; junction bases with no gene match: 8. In DNA, the CDR3 is TGTGCCAGCAGCCGAACGGGACTAGCCCCATACGAGCAGTACTTC. This translates into CASSRTGLAPYEQYF.

V is TRBV27 and J is TRBJ2-7; a possible D gene is TRBD1 (5 bases). V was cut by 5 bases and J by 5 bases, with 16 bases left in between. CDR1 is MNHEY, CDR2 SMNVEV, per germline (reference sequence). The CDR3 is 14 residues long. The CDR3, as DNA: TGTGCCAGCAGTGCCATAGGGGCAAGGAACGAGCAGTACTTC. Protein product: CASSAIGARNEQYF.

This chain connects TRBV7-9 to TRBJ1-3, with D possibly TRBD1 on 5 matching bases. The CDR3 covers 13 residues. In germline, CDR1 is SEHNR, CDR2 FQNEAQ (reference sequence). DNA of the CDR3: TGTGCTAGTATCCAGGGCGCTGGAAACACCATATATTTT. Translating gives CASIQGAGNTIYF.

This chain links TRBV5-6 with TRBJ2-7, with 8 bases identical to TRBD1. From germline, CDR1 is SGHDT and CDR2 YYEEEE. V was clipped by 4 bases and J by 0 bases; unmatched bases: 9. This CDR3 contains 16 residues. The CDR3 DNA follows: TGTGCCAGCAGCGAACGGACAGGGCGAGACTCCTACGAGCAGTACTTC. Amino acids: CASSERTGRDSYEQYF.

The chain has TRBV28 and TRBJ1-1; TRBD1 is a possible D gene (5 bases). The germline V and J ends were trimmed by 6 bases and 5 bases, with 16 bases remaining between them. Germline assignment: CDR1 MDHEN and CDR2 SYDVKM. CDR3 length: 14 residues. The CDR3 protein is CASSPGGVVTEAFF. DNA for the CDR3: TGTGCCAGCAGCCCGGGGGGGGTGGTGACTGAAGCTTTCTTT.

The chain joins TRBV28 to TRBJ2-4; perhaps TRBD2 as D (5 bases). Trimming removed 5 bases from V and 1 base from J, with 15 bases in between. The V gene's germline CDR1 is MDHEN and CDR2 SYDVKM. The CDR3 has 16 residues. Here the CDR3 DNA reads TGTGCCAGCAGTAGACGGGGTAGTGTCGCCAAAAACATTCAGTACTTC. As protein: CASSRRGSVAKNIQYF.

V gene TRBV27 combines with J gene TRBJ2-7; D is perhaps TRBD1 (5 bases). Trimming left V 6 bases short and J 1 base short, with 7 bases between. The CDR3 is 12 residues long. Germline V lookup: CDR1 MNHEY, CDR2 SMNVEV (reference sequence). CDR3 protein: CASSSGSYEQYF. The CDR3 region has the DNA TGTGCCAGCAGCTCAGGGTCCTACGAGCAGTACTTC.

The CDR3 spells CASSPWASGTGELFF. CDR3 coding DNA: TGTGCCAGCAGCCCATGGGCCAGCGGCACCGGGGAGCTGTTTTTT. The V and J genes are TRBV9 and TRBJ2-2; D might be TRBD2 (5 bases). This CDR3 is built from 15 residues. V was cut by 4 bases and J by 4 bases, with 14 bases left in between. Germline assignment: CDR1 SGDLS and CDR2 YYNGEE.

The rearrangement uses TRBV5-4 and TRBJ2-1; 7 bases line up with TRBD1. With V trimmed by 5 bases and J by 0 bases, 8 bases remained unmatched. CDR1 and CDR2 (germline): SGHNT, YYREEE (reference sequence). This CDR3 has 16 amino acids. CDR3 sequence (DNA): TGTGCCAGCAGTTTACCGGACAGGAGCTCCTACAATGAGCAGTTCTTC. This translates into CASSLPDRSSYNEQFF.